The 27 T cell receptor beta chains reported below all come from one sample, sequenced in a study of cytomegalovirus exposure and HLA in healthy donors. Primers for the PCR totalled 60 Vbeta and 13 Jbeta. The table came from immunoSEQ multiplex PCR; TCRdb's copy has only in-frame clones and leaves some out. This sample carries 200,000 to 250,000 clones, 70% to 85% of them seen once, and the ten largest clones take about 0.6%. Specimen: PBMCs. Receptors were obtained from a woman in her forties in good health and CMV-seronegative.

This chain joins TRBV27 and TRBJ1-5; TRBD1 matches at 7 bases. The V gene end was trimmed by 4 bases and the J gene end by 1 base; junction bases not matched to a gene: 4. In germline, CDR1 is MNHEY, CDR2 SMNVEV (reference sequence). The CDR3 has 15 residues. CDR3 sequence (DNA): TGTGCCAGCAGTTCGACAGGGACCAGCAATCAGCCCCAGCATTTT. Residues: CASSSTGTSNQPQHF.

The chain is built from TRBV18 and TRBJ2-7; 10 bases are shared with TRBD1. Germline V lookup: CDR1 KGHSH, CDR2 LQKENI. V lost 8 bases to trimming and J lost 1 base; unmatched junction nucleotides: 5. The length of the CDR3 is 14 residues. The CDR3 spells CASTQGQGSYEQYF. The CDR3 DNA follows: TGTGCCAGCACCCAGGGACAGGGGTCCTACGAGCAGTACTTC.

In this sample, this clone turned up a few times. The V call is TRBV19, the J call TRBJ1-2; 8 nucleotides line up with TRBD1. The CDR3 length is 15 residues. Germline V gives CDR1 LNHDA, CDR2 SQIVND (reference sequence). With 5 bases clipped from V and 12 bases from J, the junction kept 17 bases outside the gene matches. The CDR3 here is CASSLSPGQAQRDTF. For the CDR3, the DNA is TGTGCCAGTAGTTTATCGCCGGGACAGGCCCAGAGGGACACCTTC.

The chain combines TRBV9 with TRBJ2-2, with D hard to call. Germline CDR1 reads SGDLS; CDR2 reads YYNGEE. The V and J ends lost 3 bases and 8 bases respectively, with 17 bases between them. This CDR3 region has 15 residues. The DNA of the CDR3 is TGTGCCAGCAGCGCCCTAGATGGTCGGAAAGGGGAGCTGTTTTTT. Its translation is CASSALDGRKGELFF.

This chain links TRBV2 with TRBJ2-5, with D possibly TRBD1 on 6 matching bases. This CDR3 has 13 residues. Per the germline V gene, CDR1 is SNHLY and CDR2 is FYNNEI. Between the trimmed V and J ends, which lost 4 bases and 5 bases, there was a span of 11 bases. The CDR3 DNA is TGTGCCAGCAGTGGGGGGCTTGGGGAGACCCAGTACTTC. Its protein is CASSGGLGETQYF.

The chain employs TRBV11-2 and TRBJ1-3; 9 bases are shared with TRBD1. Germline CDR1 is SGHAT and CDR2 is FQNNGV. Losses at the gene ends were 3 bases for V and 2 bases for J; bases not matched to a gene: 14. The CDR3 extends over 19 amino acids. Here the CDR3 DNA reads TGTGCCAGCAGCTTTAACGGTGTAGTCCGGACAGGGGCTGGAAACACCATATATTTT. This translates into CASSFNGVVRTGAGNTIYF.

The CDR3: CASSPDRVRQPQHF. CDR3 coding DNA: TGTGCCAGCAGCCCAGACAGGGTTCGTCAGCCCCAGCATTTT. The genes are TRBV7-9 and TRBJ1-5, with TRBD1 matching 7 bases. Germline CDR1 SEHNR, CDR2 FQNEAQ (reference sequence). This CDR3 region has 14 residues. V shed 5 bases and J 6 bases; nucleotides not matched to a gene: 7.

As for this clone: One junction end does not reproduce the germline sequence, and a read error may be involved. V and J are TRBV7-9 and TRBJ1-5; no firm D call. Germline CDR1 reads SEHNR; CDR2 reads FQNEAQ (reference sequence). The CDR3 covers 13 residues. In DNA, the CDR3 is TGTTCCAGCAGCTTATGGGAGGGTCAGCCCCAGCATTTT. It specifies CSSSLWEGQPQHF.

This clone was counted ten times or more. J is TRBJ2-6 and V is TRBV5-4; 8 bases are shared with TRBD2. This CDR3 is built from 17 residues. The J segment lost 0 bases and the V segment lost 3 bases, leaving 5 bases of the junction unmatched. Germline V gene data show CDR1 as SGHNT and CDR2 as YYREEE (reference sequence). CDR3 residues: CASSSGGPRSGANVLTF. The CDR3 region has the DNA TGTGCCAGCAGCTCGGGGGGGCCCCGCTCTGGGGCCAACGTCCTGACTTTC.

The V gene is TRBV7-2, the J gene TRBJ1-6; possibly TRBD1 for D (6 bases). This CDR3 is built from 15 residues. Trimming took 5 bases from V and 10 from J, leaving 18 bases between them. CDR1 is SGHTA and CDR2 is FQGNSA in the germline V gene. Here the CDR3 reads CASSPRQGSGSPLHF. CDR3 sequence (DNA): TGTGCCAGCAGCCCCCGGCAGGGGTCAGGGTCACCCCTCCACTTT.

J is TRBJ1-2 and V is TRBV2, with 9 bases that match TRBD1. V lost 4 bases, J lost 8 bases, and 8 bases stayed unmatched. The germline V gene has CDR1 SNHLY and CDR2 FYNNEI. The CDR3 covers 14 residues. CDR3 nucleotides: TGTGCCAGCAGTGGGACAGGGGAGGGAGCAGGCTACACCTTC. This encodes CASSGTGEGAGYTF. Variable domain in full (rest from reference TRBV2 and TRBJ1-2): EPEVTQTPSHQVTQMGQEVILRCVPISNHLYFYWYRQILGQKVEFLVSFYNNEISEKSEIFDDQFSVERPDGSNFTLKIRSTKLEDSAMYFCASSGTGEGAGYTFGSGTRLTVV.

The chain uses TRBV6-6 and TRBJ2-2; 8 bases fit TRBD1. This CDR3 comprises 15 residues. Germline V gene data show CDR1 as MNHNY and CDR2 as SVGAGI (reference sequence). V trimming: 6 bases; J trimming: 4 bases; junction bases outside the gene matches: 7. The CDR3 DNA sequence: TGTGCCAGCAGGCCGGACAGGGCGGGCACCGGGGAGCTGTTTTTT. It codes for CASRPDRAGTGELFF.

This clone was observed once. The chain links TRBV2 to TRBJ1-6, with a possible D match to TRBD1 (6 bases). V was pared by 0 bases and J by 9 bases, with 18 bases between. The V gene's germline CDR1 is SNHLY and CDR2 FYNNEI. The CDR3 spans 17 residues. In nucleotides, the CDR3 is TGTGCCAGCAGTGAAGCGCTTACAGGGTCGCATGGTTCACCCCTCCACTTT. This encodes CASSEALTGSHGSPLHF.

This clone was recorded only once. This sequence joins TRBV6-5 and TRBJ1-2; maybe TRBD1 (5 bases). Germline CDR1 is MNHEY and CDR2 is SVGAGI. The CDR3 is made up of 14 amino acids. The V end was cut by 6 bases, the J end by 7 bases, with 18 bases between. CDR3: CASSSAPREGGYTF. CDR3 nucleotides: TGTGCCAGCAGCTCTGCTCCCAGGGAGGGTGGCTACACCTTC.

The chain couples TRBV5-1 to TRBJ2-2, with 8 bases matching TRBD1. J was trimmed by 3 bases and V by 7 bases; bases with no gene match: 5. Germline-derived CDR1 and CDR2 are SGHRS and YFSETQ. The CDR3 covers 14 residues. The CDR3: CASERTGYTGELFF. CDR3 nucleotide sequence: TGCGCCAGCGAAAGGACAGGGTACACCGGGGAGCTGTTTTTT.

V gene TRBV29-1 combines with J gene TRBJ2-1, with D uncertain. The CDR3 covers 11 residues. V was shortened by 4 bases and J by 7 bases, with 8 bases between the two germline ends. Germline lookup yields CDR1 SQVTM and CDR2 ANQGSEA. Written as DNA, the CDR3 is TGCAGCGTTGCCACAGCAAATGAGCAGTTCTTC. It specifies CSVATANEQFF.

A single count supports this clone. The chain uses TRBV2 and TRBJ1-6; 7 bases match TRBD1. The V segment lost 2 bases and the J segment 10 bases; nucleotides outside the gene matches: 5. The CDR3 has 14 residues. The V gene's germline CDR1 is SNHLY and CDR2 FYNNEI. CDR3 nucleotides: TGTGCCAGCAGTGAAACAGGGGTAGGGTCACCCCTCCACTTT. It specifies CASSETGVGSPLHF.

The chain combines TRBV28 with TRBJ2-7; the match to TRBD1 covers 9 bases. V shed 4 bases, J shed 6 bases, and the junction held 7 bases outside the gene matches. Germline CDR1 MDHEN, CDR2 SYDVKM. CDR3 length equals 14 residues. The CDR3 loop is CASSSPGQGVEQYF. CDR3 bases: TGTGCCAGCAGTTCACCGGGACAGGGAGTCGAGCAGTACTTC. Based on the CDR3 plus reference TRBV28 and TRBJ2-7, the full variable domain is DVKVTQSSRYLVKRTGEKVFLECVQDMDHENMFWYRQDPGLGLRLIYFSYDVKMKEKGDIPEGYSVSREKKERFSLILESASTNQTSMYLCASSSPGQGVEQYFGPGTRLTVT.

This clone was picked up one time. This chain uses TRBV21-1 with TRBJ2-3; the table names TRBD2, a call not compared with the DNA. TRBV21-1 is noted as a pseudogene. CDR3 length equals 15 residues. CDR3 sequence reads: CASSKLCYESDTQYF. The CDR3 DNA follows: TGTGCCAGCAGCAAGCTCTGCTACGAATCAGATACGCAGTATTTT.

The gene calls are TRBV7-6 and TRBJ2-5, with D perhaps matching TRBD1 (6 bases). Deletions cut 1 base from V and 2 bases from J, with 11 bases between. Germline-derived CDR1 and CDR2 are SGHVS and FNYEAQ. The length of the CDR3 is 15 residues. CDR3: CASSLVQGRQETQYF. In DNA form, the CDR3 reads TGTGCCAGCAGCTTAGTTCAGGGGAGACAAGAGACCCAGTACTTC.

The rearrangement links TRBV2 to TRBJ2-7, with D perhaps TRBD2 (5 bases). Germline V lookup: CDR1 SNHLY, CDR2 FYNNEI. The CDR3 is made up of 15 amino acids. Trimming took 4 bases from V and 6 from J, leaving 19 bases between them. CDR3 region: CASSGEQVETSEQYF. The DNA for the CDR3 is TGTGCCAGCAGTGGGGAGCAGGTTGAGACATCCGAGCAGTACTTC.

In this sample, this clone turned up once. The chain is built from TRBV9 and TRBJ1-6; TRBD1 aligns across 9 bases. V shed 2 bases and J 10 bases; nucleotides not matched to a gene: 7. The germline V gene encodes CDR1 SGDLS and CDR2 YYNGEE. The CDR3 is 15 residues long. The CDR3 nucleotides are TGTGCCAGCAGCGTCGGGACAGGGATCGGCTCACCCCTCCACTTT. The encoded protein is CASSVGTGIGSPLHF.

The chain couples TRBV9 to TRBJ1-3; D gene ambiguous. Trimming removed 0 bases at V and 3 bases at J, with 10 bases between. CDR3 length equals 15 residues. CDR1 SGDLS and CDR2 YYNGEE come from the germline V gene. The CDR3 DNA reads TGTGCCAGCAGCGTAGCTTCGGGATATGGAAACACCATATATTTT. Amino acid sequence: CASSVASGYGNTIYF.

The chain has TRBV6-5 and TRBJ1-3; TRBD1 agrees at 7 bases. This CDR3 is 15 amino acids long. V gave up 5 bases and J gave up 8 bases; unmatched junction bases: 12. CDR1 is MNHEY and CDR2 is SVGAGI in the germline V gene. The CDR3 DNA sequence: TGTGCCAGCAGTCCCGCCCGGGACAGTATGCACACCATATATTTT. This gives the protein CASSPARDSMHTIYF.

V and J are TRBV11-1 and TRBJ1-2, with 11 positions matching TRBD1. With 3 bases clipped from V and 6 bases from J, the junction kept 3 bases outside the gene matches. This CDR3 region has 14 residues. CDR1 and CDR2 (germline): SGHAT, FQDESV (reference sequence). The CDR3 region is CASSLDRGPDGYTF. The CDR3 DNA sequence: TGTGCCAGCAGCTTGGACAGGGGGCCGGATGGCTACACCTTC.

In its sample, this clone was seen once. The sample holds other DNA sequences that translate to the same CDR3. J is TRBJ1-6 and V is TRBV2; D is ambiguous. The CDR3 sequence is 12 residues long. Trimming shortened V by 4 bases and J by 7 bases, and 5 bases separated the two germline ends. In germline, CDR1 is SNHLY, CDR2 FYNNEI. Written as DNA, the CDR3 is TGTGCCAGCAGTGGTAGCAATTCACCCCTCCACTTT. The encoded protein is CASSGSNSPLHF.

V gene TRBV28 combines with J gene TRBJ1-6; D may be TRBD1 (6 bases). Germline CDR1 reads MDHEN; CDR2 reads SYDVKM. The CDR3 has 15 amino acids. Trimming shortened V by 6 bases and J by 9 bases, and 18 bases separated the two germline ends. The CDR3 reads CASRAGMRGGSPLHF. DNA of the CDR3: TGTGCCAGCAGGGCCGGAATGAGGGGGGGTTCACCCCTCCACTTT.